The clone carrying this T cell receptor (beta chain) appeared a single time. immunoSEQ v3.0 was run at survey level. TCRdb keeps only in-frame clones here, not all; method: immunoSEQ multiplex PCR. The top ten clones hold 2.5% to 3% of a sample with 25,000 to 35,000 clones, 90% to 95% of them seen once. This specimen belongs to a study of long-term antiretroviral therapy in people with HIV. Study-wide context: Collection dates of the earliest samples fall about a decade before the 2015 immediate-ART recommendation.

The CDR3 runs 14 residues. V was clipped by 7 bases and J by 5 bases; unmatched bases: 11. The germline gives CDR1 MNHNS, CDR2 SASEGT. Every sample had about 0.85-10 million cryopreserved PBMC in it before DNA extraction. This TCR was recovered from a man aged 50-59 years with HIV. This rearrangement joins TRBV6-1 to TRBJ2-7; 7 bases agree with TRBD2. The starting material was unsorted PBMCs, obtained roughly 7.1 years after starting antiretroviral therapy. CDR3 sequence reads: CASKRTSGLNEQYF. As DNA, the CDR3 is TGTGCCAGCAAAAGGACTAGTGGGCTTAACGAGCAGTACTTC.